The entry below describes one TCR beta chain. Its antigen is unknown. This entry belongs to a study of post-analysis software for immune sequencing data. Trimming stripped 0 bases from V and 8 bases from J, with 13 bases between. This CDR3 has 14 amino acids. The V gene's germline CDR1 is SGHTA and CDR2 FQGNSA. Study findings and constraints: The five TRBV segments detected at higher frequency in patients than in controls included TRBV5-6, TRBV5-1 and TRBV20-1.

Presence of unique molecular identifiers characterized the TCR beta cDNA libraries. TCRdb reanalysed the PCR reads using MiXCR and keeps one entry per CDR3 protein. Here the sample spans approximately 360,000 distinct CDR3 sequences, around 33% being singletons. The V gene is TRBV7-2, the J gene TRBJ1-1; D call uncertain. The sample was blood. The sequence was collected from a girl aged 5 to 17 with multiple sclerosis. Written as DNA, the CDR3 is TGTGCCAGCAGCTTAGCCGGGTCTGCCCCCGAAGCTTTCTTT. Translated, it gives CASSLAGSAPEAFF.